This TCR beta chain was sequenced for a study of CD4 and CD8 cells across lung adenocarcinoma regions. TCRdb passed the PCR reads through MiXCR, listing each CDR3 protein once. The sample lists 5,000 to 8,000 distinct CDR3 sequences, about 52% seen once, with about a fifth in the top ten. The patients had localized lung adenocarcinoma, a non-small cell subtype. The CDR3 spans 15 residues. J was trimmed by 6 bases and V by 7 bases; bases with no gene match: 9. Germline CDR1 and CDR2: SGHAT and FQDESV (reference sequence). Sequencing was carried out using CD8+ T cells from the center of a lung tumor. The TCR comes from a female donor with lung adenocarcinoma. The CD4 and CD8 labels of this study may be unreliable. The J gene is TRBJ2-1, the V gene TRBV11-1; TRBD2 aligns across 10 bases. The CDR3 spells CASMLSSGRGNEQFF. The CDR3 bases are TGTGCCAGCATGTTATCAAGCGGGAGGGGCAATGAGCAGTTCTTC. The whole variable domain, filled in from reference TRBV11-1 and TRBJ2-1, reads EAEVAQSPRYKITEKSQAVAFWCDPISGHATLYWYRQILGQGPELLVQFQDESVVDDSQLPKDRFSAERLKGVDSTLKIQPAELGDSAMYLCASMLSSGRGNEQFFGPGTRLTVL.